One sample yielded the 29 T cell receptor beta chains listed below, sequenced in a study of cytomegalovirus exposure and HLA in healthy donors. A multiplex PCR was run with 60 Vbeta primers and 13 Jbeta primers. Sequenced by immunoSEQ multiplex PCR; TCRdb stores in-frame clones only, minus some. The sample has more than 95,000 clones; less than 85% are singletons. The sample taken for sequencing was PBMCs. Every receptor here comes from a man between 45 and 60 years old in good health and CMV-seropositive.

The chain employs TRBV29-1 and TRBJ2-3, with a tentative D call TRBD2 (6 bases). V lost 4 bases and J lost 1, with 12 bases in between. The CDR3 consists of 14 residues. Germline-derived CDR1 and CDR2 are SQVTM and ANQGSEA. DNA for the CDR3: TGCAGCGTTGGACTGGCTAGCGGCACAGATACGCAGTATTTT. It specifies CSVGLASGTDTQYF.

This clone was detected a few times. CDR3 nucleotides: TGTGCCAGCAGCCGGGACAGCCCGTATGGCTACACCTTC. It is translated as CASSRDSPYGYTF. V gene TRBV7-9 combines with J gene TRBJ1-2; 7 nucleotides agree with TRBD1. CDR3 length equals 13 residues. Germline CDR1 and CDR2: SEHNR and FQNEAQ (reference sequence). Trimming cost V 5 bases and J 5 bases; bases outside gene matches: 5.

V is TRBV10-2 and J is TRBJ2-1; 12 nucleotides align to TRBD2. This CDR3 region has 15 residues. The ends lost 5 bases at V and 5 bases at J; junction bases unmatched: 4. The germline gives CDR1 WSHSY, CDR2 SAAADI. The DNA of the CDR3 is TGCGCCAGCAGTCGGCTAGCGGGGGGGCACAATGAGCAGTTCTTC. It encodes CASSRLAGGHNEQFF.

This clone was detected only a few times. The chain is built from TRBV5-1 and TRBJ1-4, with D tentatively TRBD1 (5 bases). Trimming removed 0 bases at V and 3 bases at J, with 6 bases between. The CDR3 runs to 14 residues. CDR1 is SGHRS, CDR2 YFSETQ, per germline. The CDR3 bases are TGCGCCAGCAGCTTGGCAGGGTCTAATGAAAAACTGTTTTTT. Protein sequence: CASSLAGSNEKLFF.

The chain recombines TRBV7-2 with TRBJ2-6, with D hard to call. The CDR3 contains 13 residues. From germline, CDR1 is SGHTA and CDR2 FQGNSA. V dropped 3 bases and J dropped 2 bases, with 2 bases sitting between them. The CDR3 DNA sequence: TGTGCCAGCAGCTTTACTGGGGCCAACGTCCTGACTTTC. Encoded protein: CASSFTGANVLTF.

This chain links TRBV28 with TRBJ2-7; the D gene is possibly TRBD1 (6 bases). V lost 3 bases, J lost 2 bases, and 14 bases lay in between. CDR1 and CDR2 (germline): MDHEN, SYDVKM. The CDR3 covers 15 residues. CDR3 bases: TGTGCCAGCAGTTTCCGGGGCAGGGGAACCTACGAGCAGTACTTC. As protein: CASSFRGRGTYEQYF.

The chain combines TRBV2 with TRBJ2-5, with a tentative D call TRBD2 (6 bases). CDR1 and CDR2 from the germline V gene are SNHLY and FYNNEI. The CDR3 consists of 17 residues. Trimming removed 7 bases from V and 2 bases from J, with 23 bases in between. CDR3 amino acids: CASTLVRRTTGQETQYF. The CDR3, as DNA: TGTGCCAGCACCCTGGTTCGAAGGACTACGGGACAAGAGACCCAGTACTTC.

This chain connects TRBV6-5 to TRBJ1-1; D gene uncertain. CDR3 length: 14 residues. Germline V lookup: CDR1 MNHEY, CDR2 SVGAGI. The V gene lost 6 bases and the J gene lost 0 bases, with 11 bases spanning the gap. The CDR3, as DNA: TGTGCCAGCAGGCGAACCTCGATGAACACTGAAGCTTTCTTT. Its protein product is CASRRTSMNTEAFF.

The chain combines TRBV5-8 with TRBJ1-2, with D hard to call. This CDR3 is built from 13 residues. The V gene's germline CDR1 is SGHTS and CDR2 YDEGEE. V shed 3 bases and J shed 2 bases, with 8 bases lying between them. The CDR3 region is CASSSRFNYGYTF. As DNA, the CDR3 is TGTGCCAGCAGCTCGAGATTCAACTATGGCTACACCTTC. The full variable domain, in which reference TRBV5-8 and TRBJ1-2 provide the parts outside the CDR3, is EAGVTQSPTHLIKTRGQQATLRCSPISGHTSVYWYQQALGLGLQFLLWYDEGEERNRGNFPPRFSGRQFPNYSSELNVNALELEDSALYLCASSSRFNYGYTFGSGTRLTVV.

This chain joins TRBV5-6 and TRBJ1-2, with a weak D call TRBD1 (5 bases). Per germline, CDR1 SGHDT and CDR2 YYEEEE. The V end was cut by 6 bases, the J end by 2 bases, with 5 bases between. The CDR3 sequence is 11 residues long. The CDR3 nucleotides are TGTGCCAGCAAGGGGAACTATGGCTACACCTTC. It specifies CASKGNYGYTF.

This CDR3 is CASSFLAGTYEQYF. The CDR3 DNA follows: TGTGCCAGCAGTTTCCTAGCGGGAACCTACGAGCAGTACTTC. The rearrangement joins TRBV28 to TRBJ2-7; TRBD2 agrees at 9 bases. Trimming removed 3 bases from V and 2 bases from J; junction bases left unmatched: 2. CDR1 is MDHEN, CDR2 SYDVKM, per germline. The CDR3 consists of 14 residues.

The V call is TRBV9, the J call TRBJ2-1, with D hard to call. From germline, CDR1 is SGDLS and CDR2 YYNGEE. Deletions cut 4 bases from V and 3 bases from J, with 11 bases between. The CDR3 totals 14 residues. CDR3 amino acids: CASSLTSGYNEQFF. The CDR3 DNA reads as TGTGCCAGCAGCCTTACGTCCGGCTACAATGAGCAGTTCTTC.

V gene TRBV27 combines with J gene TRBJ2-2; possible D gene TRBD2, 6 bases. This CDR3 is 15 amino acids long. CDR1 and CDR2 (germline): MNHEY, SMNVEV (reference sequence). V lost 6 bases and J lost 5, with 16 bases in between. CDR3 DNA sequence: TGTGCCAGCAGGCCTTGGGACTTCTCTACCGGGGAGCTGTTTTTT. Translating gives CASRPWDFSTGELFF.

The count of this clone is one. V gene TRBV9 combines with J gene TRBJ2-3; unclear D gene. Trimming removed 0 bases at V and 4 bases at J, with 3 bases between. The V gene's germline CDR1 is SGDLS and CDR2 YYNGEE. The CDR3 runs 12 residues. This CDR3 is CASSVAADTQYF. DNA of the CDR3: TGTGCCAGCAGCGTAGCCGCAGATACGCAGTATTTT.

This chain joins TRBV18 and TRBJ1-2; 10 nucleotides align to TRBD1. The CDR3 covers 16 residues. Trimming removed 0 bases from V and 4 bases from J; junction bases left unmatched: 5. CDR1 and CDR2 from the germline V gene are KGHSH and LQKENI. The CDR3 DNA reads TGTGCCAGCTCACCACCGGGACAGGGGTCGGGCTATGGCTACACCTTC. This sequence encodes CASSPPGQGSGYGYTF.

The chain links TRBV10-1 to TRBJ2-2; 8 positions match TRBD2. Germline loops: CDR1 WNHNN, CDR2 SYGVQD (reference sequence). V was pared by 2 bases and J by 3 bases, with 2 bases of the junction left unmatched. CDR3 length equals 15 residues. The CDR3 loop is CASSEVAGHTGELFF. The CDR3 DNA reads TGCGCCAGCAGTGAGGTAGCGGGGCACACCGGGGAGCTGTTTTTT.

The chain has TRBV6-6 and TRBJ1-5; no definite D call. The CDR3 is made up of 15 amino acids. Germline CDR1 and CDR2: MNHNY and SVGAGI (reference sequence). V lost 6 bases, J lost 6 bases, and 18 bases lay in between. CDR3 in amino acids: CASRARGSGSQPQHF. CDR3 DNA sequence: TGTGCCAGCAGGGCAAGAGGGAGTGGAAGTCAGCCCCAGCATTTT.

The chain uses TRBV11-3 and TRBJ1-1; no clear D gene. Per the germline V gene, CDR1 is SGHNT and CDR2 is YENEEA. The CDR3 loop spans 16 amino acids. Trimming removed 5 bases from V and 1 base from J, with 17 bases in between. The CDR3 DNA is TGTGCCAGCAGCCTATACGGACCGGGAAGGAACACTGAAGCTTTCTTT. Protein: CASSLYGPGRNTEAFF.

This clone was observed a single time. This chain connects TRBV7-9 to TRBJ1-5, with D perhaps matching TRBD1 (5 bases). Germline V gives CDR1 SEHNR, CDR2 FQNEAQ (reference sequence). The ends were cut back, 5 bases at V and 3 bases at J, with 8 bases in the middle. The CDR3 is made up of 13 amino acids. CDR3 nucleotide sequence: TGTGCCAGCAGCCAAGGGGCCAATCAGCCCCAGCATTTT. Amino acids: CASSQGANQPQHF.

This clone has only a few counts. This rearrangement joins TRBV20-1 to TRBJ2-7, with 8 bases identical to TRBD2. Germline values: CDR1 DFQATT, CDR2 SNEGSKA (reference sequence). The trim removed 5 bases at V and 7 bases at J, leaving 4 bases unmatched. This CDR3 region has 11 residues. For the CDR3, the DNA is TGCAGTGCTTTTCGGGGGGGGGAGCAGTACTTC. This encodes CSAFRGGEQYF.

The CDR3: CASRGTGDEQYF. Here the CDR3 DNA reads TGTGCCAGCAGGGGGACAGGGGACGAGCAGTACTTC. The J gene is TRBJ2-7, the V gene TRBV28, with 10 bases fitting TRBD1. Germline-derived CDR1 and CDR2 are MDHEN and SYDVKM. CDR3 length: 12 amino acids. Trimming at V came to 6 bases and at J to 5 bases, leaving 1 base not matched to a gene.

This clone came up a few times. CDR3 DNA: TGTGCCAGCAGCTCCTCCGGGACTAGCGGGGGGTTGGAGCTGTTTTTT. It translates to CASSSSGTSGGLELFF. The chain combines TRBV7-9 with TRBJ2-2; 15 positions match TRBD2. Trimming cost V 4 bases and J 10 bases; bases outside gene matches: 7. Germline loops: CDR1 SEHNR, CDR2 FQNEAQ (reference sequence). The CDR3 is 16 amino acids. Supplemented by reference TRBV7-9 and TRBJ2-2, the full variable domain reads DTGVSQNPRHKITKRGQNVTFRCDPISEHNRLYWYRQTLGQGPEFLTYFQNEAQLEKSRLLSDRFSAERPKGSFSTLEIQRTEQGDSAMYLCASSSSGTSGGLELFFGEGSRLTVL.

The chain uses TRBV19 and TRBJ2-2, with D possibly matching TRBD1 (6 bases). CDR1 is LNHDA, CDR2 SQIVND, per germline (reference sequence). The CDR3 runs to 20 residues. V was pared by 7 bases and J by 1 base, with 28 bases between. Here the CDR3 reads CASTKKVEWNRARNTGELFF. In nucleotides, the CDR3 is TGTGCCAGTACCAAGAAGGTCGAGTGGAACAGGGCGCGGAACACCGGGGAGCTGTTTTTT.

This chain links TRBV2 with TRBJ2-3, with D perhaps TRBD2 (7 bases). The CDR3 covers 16 residues. The V gene's germline CDR1 is SNHLY and CDR2 FYNNEI. V was pared by 3 bases and J by 0 bases, with 13 bases between. CDR3 nucleotides: TGTGCCAGCAGTGATAGGGGGGGCCTCAGCACAGATACGCAGTATTTT. Translating it yields CASSDRGGLSTDTQYF.

This chain connects TRBV9 to TRBJ1-3; D is undetermined. CDR3 length: 14 residues. Germline values: CDR1 SGDLS, CDR2 YYNGEE. V was shortened by 6 bases and J by 0 bases, with 10 bases between the two germline ends. CDR3 nucleotides: TGTGCCAGCAATAGGGAGGACTCTGGAAACACCATATATTTT. This sequence encodes CASNREDSGNTIYF.

Details on this clone: Germline and junction disagree at one end, which may indicate a read error. The DNA of the CDR3 is TGTTCCAGCAGCATAACAGGGGAGTTTCGCCAGTACTTC. This encodes CSSSITGEFRQYF. This sequence joins TRBV7-9 and TRBJ2-5, with 7 bases identical to TRBD1. This CDR3 region has 13 residues. Germline-derived CDR1 and CDR2 are SEHNR and FQNEAQ (reference sequence).

The chain uses TRBV28 and TRBJ2-2, with 7 bases fitting TRBD1. The V gene end was trimmed by 7 bases and the J gene end by 0 bases; junction bases not matched to a gene: 5. CDR1 is MDHEN, CDR2 SYDVKM, per germline. This CDR3 comprises 15 residues. The CDR3 DNA follows: TGTGCCAGCAATAGTCAGGGGGCGAACACCGGGGAGCTGTTTTTT. Its translation: CASNSQGANTGELFF.

The chain employs TRBV7-9 and TRBJ2-2; 8 bases are shared with TRBD2. This CDR3 is 16 amino acids long. Losses at the gene ends were 5 bases for V and 3 bases for J; bases not matched to a gene: 8. Germline V CDR1 and CDR2: SEHNR, FQNEAQ (reference sequence). CDR3 in DNA: TGTGCCAGCAGCCCCCGACTAGCGAGGGACACCGGGGAGCTGTTTTTT. Its translation is CASSPRLARDTGELFF.

This rearrangement joins TRBV5-1 to TRBJ2-3; TRBD1 aligns across 11 bases. The germline CDR1 and CDR2 sequences are SGHRS and YFSETQ. The CDR3 totals 16 residues. V was pared by 2 bases and J by 5 bases, with 7 bases of the junction left unmatched. CDR3 protein: CASSLSGTGGVDTQYF. Written as DNA, the CDR3 is TGCGCCAGCAGCTTATCCGGGACAGGGGGGGTAGATACGCAGTATTTT. Drawing the rest from reference TRBV5-1 and TRBJ2-3, the complete variable domain is KAGVTQTPRYLIKTRGQQVTLSCSPISGHRSVSWYQQTPGQGLQFLFEYFSETQRNKGNFPGRFSGRQFSNSRSEMNVSTLELGDSALYLCASSLSGTGGVDTQYFGPGTRLTVL.